The 26 T cell receptor beta chains presented below share a single source sample, sequenced in a study of control samples from healthy donors and cancer patients. Assay: immunoSEQ multiplex PCR; the TCRdb copy retains only in-frame clones and omits some. The sample holds about 120,000 clones, about 88% seen once. The sample was blood. These receptors were taken from a woman in her 70s in good health.

The V gene is TRBV7-3, the J gene TRBJ1-2; D might be TRBD1 (5 bases). This CDR3 is 15 amino acids long. The V end lost 2 bases, the J end lost 4 bases, and 14 bases lay between the germline ends. Germline lookup yields CDR1 SGHTA and CDR2 FQGTGA. DNA for the CDR3: TGTGCCAGCAGCTTAGGGCAGGGAGGAGGCTATGGCTACACCTTC. Its protein is CASSLGQGGGYGYTF.

J is TRBJ1-1 and V is TRBV29-1, with a possible D match to TRBD1 (5 bases). Trimming removed 8 bases from V and 1 base from J, with 14 bases in between. This CDR3 spans 13 amino acids. Germline V gene sequence: CDR1 SQVTM, CDR2 ANQGSEA. The CDR3 spells CSLQLQANTEAFF. For the CDR3, the DNA is TGCAGCCTCCAATTACAGGCGAACACTGAAGCTTTCTTT.

The V call is TRBV10-3, the J call TRBJ1-3, with D maybe TRBD1 (5 bases). Trimming pared 6 bases from V and 4 bases from J, leaving 19 bases between. From germline, CDR1 is ENHRY and CDR2 SYGVKD. The CDR3 sequence is 16 residues long. CDR3 nucleotides: TGTGCCATCAGCTTCCCCCCCAGGGCGGGAGGAAACACCATATATTTT. Translated: CAISFPPRAGGNTIYF.

The rearrangement uses TRBV2 and TRBJ1-5; D unresolved. Trimming shortened V by 7 bases and J by 8 bases, and 21 bases separated the two germline ends. Germline V gene data show CDR1 as SNHLY and CDR2 as FYNNEI. The CDR3 is 15 amino acids. The CDR3 loop is CASNSPSGLGEPQHF. The CDR3 DNA is TGTGCCAGCAACAGCCCTTCAGGCCTCGGAGAGCCCCAGCATTTT.

The chain couples TRBV7-7 to TRBJ2-5; TRBD2 matches at 8 bases. Germline CDR1 SSHAT, CDR2 FNYEAQ (reference sequence). J was trimmed by 4 bases and V by 5 bases; bases with no gene match: 9. CDR3 size: 15 residues. CDR3: CASSPPGGERETQYF. CDR3 in DNA: TGTGCCAGCAGCCCCCCCGGGGGGGAAAGAGAGACCCAGTACTTC.

Turning to this clone: The same CDR3 is also encoded by other DNA sequences in this sample. The CDR3 protein is CASSLVGTDYGYTF. As DNA, the CDR3 is TGTGCCAGCAGCTTGGTTGGCACCGACTATGGCTACACCTTC. The chain has TRBV5-8 and TRBJ1-2; unclear D gene. CDR1 is SGHTS, CDR2 YDEGEE, per germline. With 0 bases removed from V and 3 bases from J, the gap between germline ends came to 9 bases. The CDR3 spans 14 residues.

This chain uses TRBV5-8 with TRBJ2-3; the D is unclear. Germline V gene sequence: CDR1 SGHTS, CDR2 YDEGEE. Trimming shortened V by 0 bases and J by 6 bases, and 17 bases separated the two germline ends. This CDR3 is 16 amino acids long. CDR3 sequence reads: CASSLGAARGRDTQYF. CDR3 in DNA: TGTGCCAGCAGCTTGGGGGCAGCCCGAGGTAGGGATACGCAGTATTTT.

The chain has TRBV28 and TRBJ1-1; the D is unclear. Germline V gene sequence: CDR1 MDHEN, CDR2 SYDVKM. The CDR3 is 15 amino acids. The V and J ends lost 5 bases and 0 bases respectively, with 13 bases between them. CDR3 DNA sequence: TGTGCCAGCAGTACTACAAGGTCTCTGAACACTGAAGCTTTCTTT. Its translation is CASSTTRSLNTEAFF.

V is TRBV5-4 and J is TRBJ2-5, with 10 bases aligning to TRBD1. Germline V gives CDR1 SGHNT, CDR2 YYREEE (reference sequence). V dropped 4 bases and J dropped 5; count of bases not matched to a gene: 11. The CDR3 is 16 residues long. CDR3 in amino acids: CASSISGTGVSETQYF. DNA of the CDR3: TGTGCCAGCAGCATCTCCGGGACAGGGGTTAGTGAGACCCAGTACTTC. Looking up the rest from reference TRBV5-4 and TRBJ2-5 gives the full variable domain: ETGVTQSPTHLIKTRGQQVTLRCSSQSGHNTVSWYQQALGQGPQFIFQYYREEENGRGNFPPRFSGLQFPNYSSELNVNALELDDSALYLCASSISGTGVSETQYFGPGTRLLVL.

V is TRBV7-9 and J is TRBJ2-2; a weak D match, TRBD2 (6 bases). In germline, CDR1 is SEHNR, CDR2 FQNEAQ (reference sequence). The CDR3 is 14 residues long. The V end was cut by 11 bases, the J end by 6 bases, with 19 bases between. CDR3 in DNA: TGTGCCCTTGGTCGGAGGGAATTGTCCGGGGAGCTGTTTTTT. Its translation: CALGRRELSGELFF.

The CDR3 spells CASGPGTYNEQFF. Written as DNA, the CDR3 is TGTGCCAGCGGGCCGGGGACCTACAATGAGCAGTTCTTC. The chain links TRBV9 to TRBJ2-1; perhaps TRBD2 as D (5 bases). The V gene's germline CDR1 is SGDLS and CDR2 YYNGEE. CDR3 length: 13 residues. V was shortened by 7 bases and J by 2 bases, with 10 bases between the two germline ends.

The chain has TRBV9 and TRBJ1-2; D possibly corresponds to TRBD1 (6 bases). This CDR3 comprises 13 residues. Germline V gives CDR1 SGDLS, CDR2 YYNGEE. Trimming stripped 4 bases from V and 4 bases from J, with 11 bases between. CDR3 nucleotide sequence: TGTGCCAGCAGCTTAGGGGGTGGCTATGGCTACACCTTC. It is translated as CASSLGGGYGYTF.

The chain couples TRBV5-1 to TRBJ2-2, with 11 bases that match TRBD2. V shed 7 bases, J shed 1 base, and the junction held 0 bases outside the gene matches. The length of the CDR3 is 14 residues. Germline CDR1 and CDR2: SGHRS and YFSETQ. The CDR3 here is CASGLAGNTGELFF. The CDR3 DNA follows: TGCGCCAGCGGACTAGCGGGGAACACCGGGGAGCTGTTTTTT.

V gene TRBV7-2 combines with J gene TRBJ2-3; 7 bases match TRBD2. The CDR3 contains 14 residues. V was pared by 1 base and J by 5 bases, with 3 bases of the junction left unmatched. Germline values: CDR1 SGHTA, CDR2 FQGNSA. CDR3 loop: CASSLDGGVDTQYF. The CDR3 nucleotides are TGTGCCAGCAGCTTAGATGGGGGGGTAGATACGCAGTATTTT.

This sequence joins TRBV27 and TRBJ1-5; D remains unclear. V was clipped by 6 bases and J by 3 bases, with 6 bases between them. Germline-derived CDR1 and CDR2 are MNHEY and SMNVEV (reference sequence). This CDR3 has 12 residues. The CDR3 sequence: CASSRDNQPQHF. The CDR3 DNA sequence: TGTGCCAGCAGCCGCGACAATCAGCCCCAGCATTTT.

Only one count was recorded for this clone. The chain carries TRBV28 and TRBJ2-3, with 14 bases matching TRBD2. V shed 1 base and J 5 bases; nucleotides not matched to a gene: 2. CDR3 length: 16 amino acids. Looked up from germline, CDR1 is MDHEN and CDR2 is SYDVKM. The CDR3 sequence: CASSLLGTSGGDTQYF. The CDR3 bases are TGTGCCAGCAGTTTATTGGGGACTAGCGGGGGAGATACGCAGTATTTT.

The chain is built from TRBV3-1 (or the pseudogene TRBV3-2) and TRBJ1-2; D perhaps matches TRBD1 (5 bases). Per germline, CDR1 LGHDT and CDR2 YNNKEL (reference sequence). The CDR3 sequence is 13 residues long. Trimming took off 7 bases at V and 6 bases at J, with 15 bases between the two ends. The CDR3 region has the DNA TGTGCCAGCACACCAAGTGGGGGTGATGGCTACACCTTC. This encodes CASTPSGGDGYTF.

This clone was counted only a few times. The V and J genes are TRBV10-3 and TRBJ2-2; D possibly corresponds to TRBD2 (5 bases). Looked up from germline, CDR1 is ENHRY and CDR2 is SYGVKD. This CDR3 has 15 amino acids. The V end was cut by 7 bases, the J end by 2 bases, with 14 bases between. CDR3 in amino acids: CAITNLDSNTGELFF. The CDR3 region has the DNA TGTGCCATCACGAATTTGGACTCTAACACCGGGGAGCTGTTTTTT.

This clone was found once. The V and J genes are TRBV9 and TRBJ1-2; D remains unclear. The V gene lost 6 bases and the J gene lost 3 bases, with 15 bases spanning the gap. The CDR3 has 14 amino acids. Germline loops: CDR1 SGDLS, CDR2 YYNGEE. The CDR3 region has the DNA TGTGCCAGCAAGAGGGCAGCCGTTGACTATGGCTACACCTTC. Encoded protein: CASKRAAVDYGYTF. Looking up the rest from reference TRBV9 and TRBJ1-2 gives the full variable domain: DSGVTQTPKHLITATGQRVTLRCSPRSGDLSVYWYQQSLDQGLQFLIQYYNGEERAKGNILERFSAQQFPDLHSELNLSSLELGDSALYFCASKRAAVDYGYTFGSGTRLTVV.

The chain carries TRBV7-2 and TRBJ2-5; TRBD2 agrees at 9 bases. Germline lookup yields CDR1 SGHTA and CDR2 FQGNSA. V lost 5 bases to trimming and J lost 5 bases; unmatched junction nucleotides: 15. This CDR3 has 17 amino acids. The CDR3: CASSPHGGRGGRETQYF. CDR3 sequence (DNA): TGTGCCAGCAGCCCCCACGGTGGGCGGGGGGGCCGGGAGACCCAGTACTTC.

The gene calls are TRBV10-2 and TRBJ1-2, with D perhaps matching TRBD1 (5 bases). The V end was cut by 2 bases, the J end by 2 bases, with 6 bases between. Per germline, CDR1 WSHSY and CDR2 SAAADI. The CDR3 sequence is 13 residues long. In nucleotides, the CDR3 is TGCGCCAGCAGTGAGGACAGAAACTATGGCTACACCTTC. It encodes CASSEDRNYGYTF.

This clone has just a few counts. This rearrangement joins TRBV29-1 to TRBJ1-2; the D is unclear. This CDR3 is 12 amino acids long. From germline, CDR1 is SQVTM and CDR2 ANQGSEA. The V end was cut by 4 bases, the J end by 6 bases, with 12 bases between. The CDR3 sequence is CSVVAGLHGYTF. CDR3 sequence (DNA): TGCAGCGTTGTAGCTGGTCTACATGGCTACACCTTC.

V usage is TRBV29-1 and J usage is TRBJ1-1; D ambiguous. The CDR3 is 12 residues long. V shed 4 bases and J shed 11 bases, with 17 bases lying between them. CDR1 is SQVTM, CDR2 ANQGSEA, per germline. The CDR3 bases are TGCAGCGTTGTCCCCCCCAGCCTCGGGGCTTTCTTT. Its translation: CSVVPPSLGAFF.

The gene calls are TRBV5-1 and TRBJ1-1, with a tentative D call TRBD1 (6 bases). This CDR3 region has 13 residues. With 4 bases removed from V and 1 base from J, the gap between germline ends came to 8 bases. Germline V gene data show CDR1 as SGHRS and CDR2 as YFSETQ. CDR3 protein: CASSAQGNTEAFF. The CDR3 nucleotides read TGCGCCAGCAGCGCACAGGGGAACACTGAAGCTTTCTTT.

This clone was detected ten times or more. This rearrangement joins TRBV3-1 (or the pseudogene TRBV3-2) to TRBJ2-7, with 7 bases that match TRBD2. There are 14 residues in the CDR3. Per germline, CDR1 LGHDT and CDR2 YNNKEL (reference sequence). Losses at the gene ends were 4 bases for V and 7 bases for J; bases not matched to a gene: 10. This chain's CDR3 is CASSLTSGGGEQYF. The DNA for the CDR3 is TGTGCCAGCAGCCTCACGAGTGGGGGAGGGGAGCAGTACTTC.

The chain's CDR3 is CPTSPQKGPGHPQHF. The DNA of the CDR3 is TGTCCCACCAGTCCCCAAAAGGGGCCGGGGCACCCCCAGCATTTT. The gene calls are TRBV7-2 and TRBJ1-5; tentatively, D is TRBD1 (5 bases). CDR3 length equals 15 residues. The germline gives CDR1 SGHTA, CDR2 FQGNSA.